Below are 20 T cell receptor beta chains sequenced from a single sample in a study of blood T cell repertoires in COVID-19 (TCRdb year 2020). Receptor libraries were prepared by the immunoSEQ multiplex PCR assay. TCRdb obtained this table from immuneACCESS and retained in-frame rearrangements with V and J assigned. These tables miss some clones; where compared with another copy, unresolved V genes account for less than half of the shortfall, and the remainder is unexplained. For this sample there are over 150,000 clones; about 90% appear just once. The ten largest clonotypes hold 7% to 7.5% of the sample. The sequenced sample was PBMCs or T cells enriched from blood (not recorded which). All receptors derive from a woman in her fifties or sixties who had recovered from COVID-19.

The chain links TRBV19 to TRBJ2-2, with TRBD2 matching over 11 bases. The CDR3 has 16 amino acids. V lost 5 bases and J lost 3; bases outside the gene matches: 5. CDR1 is LNHDA and CDR2 is SQIVND in the germline V gene (reference sequence). As DNA, the CDR3 is TGTGCCAGTAGTCCCGTAGCGGGAGGGTACACCGGGGAGCTGTTTTTT. Amino acids: CASSPVAGGYTGELFF.

The gene calls are TRBV11-3 and TRBJ2-7, with D perhaps TRBD1 (6 bases). Per the germline V gene, CDR1 is SGHNT and CDR2 is YENEEA. V was pared by 5 bases and J by 3 bases, with 17 bases between. The CDR3 length is 15 residues. The CDR3 here is CASSPTGIGGYEQYF. The CDR3, as DNA: TGTGCCAGCAGCCCTACTGGTATAGGGGGCTACGAGCAGTACTTC.

The chain recombines TRBV7-2 with TRBJ2-7; TRBD2 aligns across 8 bases. The DNA end is more similar to TRBJ2-4, so the J call may be wrong. CDR3 length: 13 residues. The germline V gene has CDR1 SGHTA and CDR2 FQGNSA. In DNA, the CDR3 is TGTGCCAGCAGCTTCAGGACTAGCATCATTCAGTACTTC. This encodes CASSFRTSIIQYF.

This clone was recorded only once. This chain uses TRBV18 with TRBJ1-1; possible D gene TRBD1, 5 bases. V gave up 3 bases and J gave up 1 base, with 18 bases separating them. Germline-derived CDR1 and CDR2 are KGHSH and LQKENI. This CDR3 contains 17 residues. CDR3 sequence reads: CASSPGNGASTNTEAFF. The CDR3 DNA follows: TGTGCCAGCTCACCTGGAAATGGGGCCTCGACGAACACTGAAGCTTTCTTT. The full variable domain, its missing parts supplied by reference TRBV18 and TRBJ1-1, is NAGVMQNPRHLVRRRGQEARLRCSPMKGHSHVYWYRQLPEEGLKFMVYLQKENIIDESGMPKERFSAEFPKEGPSILRIQQVVRGDSAAYFCASSPGNGASTNTEAFFGQGTRLTVV.

The chain employs TRBV6-5 and TRBJ1-5; 9 bases fit TRBD1. Germline lookup yields CDR1 MNHEY and CDR2 SVGAGI. The ends lost 6 bases at V and 8 bases at J; junction bases unmatched: 8. This CDR3 comprises 14 residues. CDR3 sequence (DNA): TGTGCCAGCAGCTTAGGACAGGGGCATGAGCCCCAGCATTTT. Encoded protein: CASSLGQGHEPQHF.

The chain uses TRBV7-9 and TRBJ2-7, with a possible D match to TRBD2 (6 bases). There are 12 residues in the CDR3. V was pared by 5 bases and J by 12 bases, with 17 bases between. Germline assignment: CDR1 SEHNR and CDR2 FQNEAQ (reference sequence). The CDR3 spells CASSLAWGEAYF. The CDR3 bases are TGTGCCAGCAGCCTCGCCTGGGGGGAGGCGTACTTC.

This clone was seen once. This chain connects TRBV11-2 to TRBJ1-1; tentative D call: TRBD1 (5 bases). CDR1 is SGHAT and CDR2 is FQNNGV in the germline V gene. CDR3 length equals 15 residues. Trimming removed 3 bases from V and 1 base from J, with 12 bases in between. In nucleotides, the CDR3 is TGTGCCAGCAGCTTGACCGGACACCCGAACACTGAAGCTTTCTTT. Translating gives CASSLTGHPNTEAFF.

The chain employs TRBV5-6 and TRBJ1-6, with D perhaps matching TRBD1 (6 bases). Trimming shortened V by 2 bases and J by 9 bases, and 15 bases separated the two germline ends. Germline CDR1 and CDR2: SGHDT and YYEEEE. This CDR3 contains 15 residues. CDR3 region: CASSFADRRSSPLHF. Written as DNA, the CDR3 is TGTGCCAGCAGCTTTGCCGACAGGCGAAGTTCACCCCTCCACTTT.

This clone was seen only a few times. The V call is TRBV2, the J call TRBJ2-7, with D possibly TRBD2 on 5 matching bases. The CDR3 contains 15 residues. CDR1 and CDR2 (germline): SNHLY, FYNNEI. The V end was cut by 1 base, the J end by 3 bases, with 13 bases between. This chain's CDR3 is CASSEGVLRVYEQYF. The DNA of the CDR3 is TGTGCCAGCAGTGAAGGAGTGTTGAGGGTCTACGAGCAGTACTTC.

The chain joins TRBV21-1 to TRBJ1-1; the D segment call TRBD1 is taken from the table without a DNA check. TRBV21-1 is assigned pseudogene status. The CDR3 is 17 amino acids. In DNA, the CDR3 is TGTGCCAGCAGCGCCCGAAGGGGCCCGGGACAGAACACTGAAGCTTTCTTT. Residues: CASSARRGPGQNTEAFF.

The chain employs TRBV7-8 and TRBJ1-4; D is unresolved. This CDR3 is 12 amino acids long. V dropped 1 base and J dropped 12 bases, with 9 bases sitting between them. The germline gives CDR1 SGHVS, CDR2 FQNEAQ. The CDR3 loop is CASSLVSRELFF. The CDR3 DNA sequence: TGTGCCAGCAGCTTAGTTTCCCGGGAACTGTTTTTT.

The chain is built from TRBV28 and TRBJ2-1; D uncertain. This CDR3 is built from 18 residues. V was pared by 6 bases and J by 0 bases, with 21 bases between. CDR1 and CDR2 from the germline V gene are MDHEN and SYDVKM. Here the CDR3 reads CASSPVEAPMGSYNEQFF. The CDR3 coding sequence is TGTGCCAGCAGCCCGGTCGAGGCCCCGATGGGCTCCTACAATGAGCAGTTCTTC.

The chain joins TRBV30 to TRBJ1-1; possible D gene TRBD1, 6 bases. The ends were cut back, 1 base at V and 4 bases at J, with 10 bases in the middle. The germline CDR1 and CDR2 sequences are GTSNPN and SVGIG (reference sequence). CDR3 length: 13 residues. The CDR3 DNA sequence: TGTGCCTGGAGTGGACAGGAACTCACTGAAGCTTTCTTT. Residues: CAWSGQELTEAFF.

In its sample, this clone was seen a few times. DNA for the CDR3: TGCGCCAGCAGCTCGGGACAGGAAGCTAACTATGGCTACACCTTC. Amino acids: CASSSGQEANYGYTF. The chain couples TRBV5-1 to TRBJ1-2; 8 bases are a match to TRBD1. CDR1 and CDR2 (germline): SGHRS, YFSETQ. The trim removed 3 bases at V and 0 bases at J, leaving 4 bases unmatched. The CDR3 runs 15 residues.

The chain joins TRBV4-3 to TRBJ2-1; 10 bases are shared with TRBD1. This CDR3 contains 18 residues. Germline V gives CDR1 LGHNA, CDR2 YSLEER. V dropped 0 bases and J dropped 5; count of bases not matched to a gene: 10. CDR3 DNA sequence: TGCGCCAGCAGCCAAGATCTCTCGACAGGGGGCTTAAACAATGAGCAGTTCTTC. This encodes CASSQDLSTGGLNNEQFF.

The gene calls are TRBV25-1 and TRBJ1-2; D perhaps matches TRBD1 (5 bases). V lost 9 bases, J lost 8 bases, and 13 bases lay in between. The length of the CDR3 is 11 residues. Per germline, CDR1 MGHDK and CDR2 SYGVNS. CDR3 in amino acids: CASGEGYGYTF. CDR3 in DNA: TGTGCCAGTGGGGAGGGGTACGGCTACACCTTC.

V usage is TRBV3-1 (or the pseudogene TRBV3-2) and J usage is TRBJ2-5; 14 nucleotides line up with TRBD2. J gave up 1 base and V 4 bases, and 2 bases lay outside the gene matches. The germline gives CDR1 LGHDT, CDR2 YNNKEL (reference sequence). The CDR3 covers 16 residues. The CDR3 loop reads CASSLGLAGGQETQYF. CDR3 nucleotide sequence: TGTGCCAGCAGCCTCGGACTAGCGGGAGGCCAAGAGACCCAGTACTTC.

The chain couples TRBV16 to TRBJ1-2; D gene unclear. V shed 0 bases and J shed 8 bases, with 10 bases lying between them. There are 13 residues in the CDR3. Per the germline V gene, CDR1 is KGHSY and CDR2 is FQNENV. The CDR3 sequence: CASSQSDAVGYTF. The CDR3 DNA reads TGTGCCAGCAGCCAATCCGACGCGGTCGGCTACACCTTC.

The chain has TRBV7-2 and TRBJ1-2, with 10 bases identical to TRBD1. Germline lookup yields CDR1 SGHTA and CDR2 FQGNSA. With V trimmed by 6 bases and J by 7 bases, 11 bases remained unmatched. The CDR3 is made up of 15 amino acids. The DNA for the CDR3 is TGTGCCAGCAGACCCGGGACAGGGGCGGGAGGTGGCTACACCTTC. Its protein is CASRPGTGAGGGYTF. Looking up the rest from reference TRBV7-2 and TRBJ1-2 gives the full variable domain: GAGVSQSPSNKVTEKGKDVELRCDPISGHTALYWYRQSLGQGLEFLIYFQGNSAPDKSGLPSDRFSAERTGGSVSTLTIQRTQQEDSAVYLCASRPGTGAGGGYTFGSGTRLTVV.

This sequence joins TRBV18 and TRBJ2-3; D is undetermined. The germline gives CDR1 KGHSH, CDR2 LQKENI. The CDR3 runs to 15 residues. The V end lost 3 bases, the J end lost 5 bases, and 15 bases lay between the germline ends. CDR3 sequence: CASSPGVGKGDTQYF. CDR3 sequence (DNA): TGTGCCAGCTCACCGGGCGTAGGAAAAGGAGATACGCAGTATTTT.